The 22 T cell receptor beta chains listed next were all sequenced from one sample in a study of blood T cells in healthy people across ages. Together with a sample-barcoded 5' primer, a J-beta primer mix was included in a second PCR lasting about 6 to 11 cycles. A single record per CDR3 protein comes from TCRdb applying MiXCR to the 5' RACE reads. Among some 880,000 distinct CDR3 sequences listed, under 40% were seen once. The specimen was blood. The receptors stem from a man aged 18-30 years in good health.

This clonotype was detected a few times. The genes are TRBV18 and TRBJ1-6; D gene unclear. Trimming removed 1 base from V and 6 bases from J, with 10 bases in between. The CDR3 runs to 15 residues. Germline V gene lookup returns CDR1 KGHSH and CDR2 LQKENI. In DNA, the CDR3 is TGTGCCAGCTCACCACGGGAGGGCTCTAATTCACCCCTCCACTTT. Its translation: CASSPREGSNSPLHF.

This chain connects TRBV10-3 to TRBJ1-1, with D possibly TRBD1 on 5 matching bases. The V end lost 4 bases, the J end lost 6 bases, and 24 bases lay between the germline ends. The germline gives CDR1 ENHRY, CDR2 SYGVKD. The CDR3 sequence is 17 residues long. CDR3 region: CAISGNESRGDGSEAFF. For the CDR3, the DNA is TGTGCCATCAGTGGGAACGAAAGCCGGGGCGACGGCTCTGAAGCTTTCTTT.

This clonotype was detected ten times or more. J is TRBJ2-5 and V is TRBV20-1; TRBD2 might be the D (6 bases). Germline V lookup: CDR1 DFQATT, CDR2 SNEGSKA (reference sequence). Trimming left V 7 bases short and J 0 bases short, with 9 bases between. This CDR3 comprises 12 residues. The CDR3 sequence is CSVGTHQETQYF. The CDR3 nucleotides are TGCAGTGTCGGGACTCACCAAGAGACCCAGTACTTC.

In the case of this clonotype: The junction does not match germline at one end; this may be a read error. The chain carries TRBV20-1 and TRBJ1-2; D might be TRBD1 (6 bases). This CDR3 region has 14 residues. Germline assignment: CDR1 DFQATT and CDR2 SNEGSKA (reference sequence). CDR3 bases: TGCAGTGCTACGAGCCCACAGGGAAACTATGGCTATACCTTC. The encoded protein is CSATSPQGNYGYTF.

In its sample, this clonotype was seen many times. This chain uses TRBV2 with TRBJ2-3; 9 nucleotides match TRBD1. V shed 7 bases and J 2 bases; nucleotides not matched to a gene: 4. CDR3 length: 14 residues. CDR1 is SNHLY, CDR2 FYNNEI, per germline. The CDR3 protein is CASKGTGSTDTQYF. CDR3 nucleotides: TGTGCCAGCAAGGGGACAGGGTCCACAGATACGCAGTATTTT.

The rearrangement joins TRBV9 to TRBJ2-7; D uncertain. The germline CDR1 and CDR2 sequences are SGDLS and YYNGEE. Trimming shortened V by 0 bases and J by 2 bases, and 12 bases separated the two germline ends. The CDR3 has 15 amino acids. The DNA for the CDR3 is TGTGCCAGCAGCGTAGATCCGGGCGGCACCTACGAGCAGTACTTC. Translating it yields CASSVDPGGTYEQYF.

CDR3 loop: CASSLVIRDNEQFF. The CDR3 DNA sequence: TGCGCCAGCAGCTTGGTAATAAGAGACAATGAGCAGTTCTTC. The rearrangement uses TRBV5-1 and TRBJ2-1; D gene unclear. This CDR3 is built from 14 residues. CDR1 and CDR2 from the germline V gene are SGHRS and YFSETQ. V shed 0 bases and J shed 5 bases, with 9 bases lying between them.

This sequence joins TRBV9 and TRBJ2-1, with TRBD1 matching over 7 bases. This CDR3 is 13 amino acids long. After removal of 2 bases from V and 8 bases from J, the junction contained 4 bases not matched to a gene. Germline-derived CDR1 and CDR2 are SGDLS and YYNGEE. The CDR3 reads CASSVSQGDEQFF. Written as DNA, the CDR3 is TGTGCCAGCAGCGTGTCCCAGGGGGATGAGCAGTTCTTC.

The rearrangement links TRBV4-2 to TRBJ2-1; no firm D call. In germline, CDR1 is LGHNA, CDR2 YNFKEQ. This CDR3 is built from 15 residues. Between the trimmed V and J ends, which lost 0 bases and 6 bases, there was a span of 12 bases. The CDR3 DNA follows: TGTGCCAGCAGCCAAGATCAGTTATATCCCAATGAGCAGTTCTTC. Its protein is CASSQDQLYPNEQFF.

This clonotype was counted at least ten times. The chain links TRBV6-6 to TRBJ2-5; no clear D. Germline-derived CDR1 and CDR2 are MNHNY and SVGAGI (reference sequence). This CDR3 is 12 amino acids long. The V end was cut by 2 bases, the J end by 2 bases, with 3 bases between. The CDR3 DNA reads as TGTGCCAGCAGTTACGTGCAAGAGACCCAGTACTTC. The encoded protein is CASSYVQETQYF.

At least ten counts were recorded for this clonotype. CDR3 sequence: CASSLGQGVETQYF. The CDR3 DNA is TGTGCCAGCAGTTTGGGACAGGGGGTAGAGACCCAGTACTTC. V and J are TRBV27 and TRBJ2-5, with 11 bases lining up with TRBD1. The length of the CDR3 is 14 residues. Looked up from germline, CDR1 is MNHEY and CDR2 is SMNVEV (reference sequence). V shed 3 bases and J 4 bases; nucleotides not matched to a gene: 1.

This clonotype was found a few times. CDR3 protein: CASSALQSYGYTF. The CDR3 nucleotides read TGTGCCAGCAGCGCGTTACAGAGCTATGGCTACACCTTC. The chain uses TRBV7-2 and TRBJ1-2; D gene unclear. The CDR3 consists of 13 residues. From germline, CDR1 is SGHTA and CDR2 FQGNSA. V was shortened by 5 bases and J by 4 bases, with 11 bases between the two germline ends.

This clonotype was detected many times. This chain uses TRBV27 with TRBJ2-5; 12 nucleotides line up with TRBD2. CDR1 is MNHEY and CDR2 is SMNVEV in the germline V gene (reference sequence). V shed 2 bases, J shed 4 bases, and the junction held 2 bases outside the gene matches. The CDR3 is 15 residues long. The CDR3 DNA follows: TGTGCCAGCAGTTTACTAGCGGGGGGGGGAGAGACCCAGTACTTC. Translating gives CASSLLAGGGETQYF.

This clonotype was seen more than once but under ten times. The V and J genes are TRBV7-2 and TRBJ2-5; D is unresolved. The germline V gene encodes CDR1 SGHTA and CDR2 FQGNSA. V was cut by 4 bases and J by 5 bases, with 8 bases left in between. The CDR3 spans 12 residues. This CDR3 is CASSYLTETQYF. CDR3 coding DNA: TGTGCCAGCAGCTACTTAACTGAGACCCAGTACTTC.

This clonotype has a handful of counts. The CDR3 coding sequence is TGTGCCAGCAGGCAGGTGGTCAATGAGCAGTTCTTC. Its protein product is CASRQVVNEQFF. This chain links TRBV2 with TRBJ2-1; D ambiguous. With 6 bases removed from V and 6 bases from J, the gap between germline ends came to 9 bases. The CDR3 totals 12 residues. Germline assignment: CDR1 SNHLY and CDR2 FYNNEI.

This clonotype was seen only a few times. This chain connects TRBV12-3 or TRBV12-4 to TRBJ2-1, with TRBD2 matching 10 bases. The CDR3 is 13 residues long. V shed 8 bases, J shed 9 bases, and the junction held 7 bases outside the gene matches. CDR3 protein: CASGTSDYGEQFF. CDR3 DNA sequence: TGTGCCAGCGGGACTAGCGATTACGGTGAGCAGTTCTTC.

This clonotype was detected once. The CDR3 coding sequence is TGCGCCAGCAGCCAACCGACAGGGGGGTTTGATGGCTACACCTTC. Amino acid sequence: CASSQPTGGFDGYTF. The genes are TRBV4-3 and TRBJ1-2; the match to TRBD1 covers 9 bases. V dropped 2 bases and J dropped 6; count of bases not matched to a gene: 7. CDR3 size: 15 residues. Germline CDR1 reads LGHNA; CDR2 reads YSLEER.

This clonotype was seen just once. V and J are TRBV29-1 and TRBJ1-2; TRBD1 might be the D (6 bases). Trimming pared 1 base from V and 0 bases from J, leaving 9 bases between. CDR1 is SQVTM, CDR2 ANQGSEA, per germline. CDR3 size: 14 residues. The chain's CDR3 is CSVEVAGANYGYTF. CDR3 nucleotides: TGCAGCGTTGAAGTGGCAGGGGCTAACTATGGCTACACCTTC. Together with reference TRBV29-1 and TRBJ1-2, the CDR3 gives the full variable domain: SAVISQKPSRDICQRGTSLTIQCQVDSQVTMMFWYRQQPGQSLTLIATANQGSEATYESGFVIDKFPISRPNLTFSTLTVSNMSPEDSSIYLCSVEVAGANYGYTFGSGTRLTVV.

This chain links TRBV2 with TRBJ1-1; the D gene is possibly TRBD1 (6 bases). The CDR3 length is 13 residues. Germline V lookup: CDR1 SNHLY, CDR2 FYNNEI. Trimming took 7 bases from V and 6 from J, leaving 15 bases between them. CDR3 DNA sequence: TGTGCCAGCACCTTGGGGGCACTTGCTGAAGCTTTCTTT. It codes for CASTLGALAEAFF.

The V and J genes are TRBV7-2 and TRBJ1-5; D unclear. With 3 bases removed from V and 2 bases from J, the gap between germline ends came to 8 bases. The CDR3 totals 14 residues. Germline values: CDR1 SGHTA, CDR2 FQGNSA. The CDR3 spells CASSFGHRNQPQHF. The CDR3 DNA is TGTGCCAGCAGCTTCGGGCACCGCAATCAGCCCCAGCATTTT.

Worth noting for this clonotype: This may come from a read error, since a much larger clone is one base off. V gene TRBV20-1 combines with J gene TRBJ2-5, with 8 bases matching TRBD2. This CDR3 contains 15 residues. The V gene end was trimmed by 0 bases and the J gene end by 6 bases; junction bases not matched to a gene: 9. Germline V CDR1 and CDR2: DFQATT, SNEGSKA (reference sequence). The CDR3 nucleotides read TGCAGTGCTAGAGATTACGGGGGGGATATTAAGACCCAGTACTTC. This encodes CSARDYGGDIKTQYF.

The CDR3 DNA sequence: TGCAGCGTTGCGAGGGAGTTAGACACTGAAGCTTTCTTT. Residues: CSVARELDTEAFF. The V gene is TRBV29-1, the J gene TRBJ1-1; D remains ambiguous. V was trimmed by 4 bases and J by 3 bases, leaving 12 bases between them. The CDR3 extends over 13 amino acids. Germline CDR1 SQVTM, CDR2 ANQGSEA.